This TCR beta chain was recovered during a study of cytomegalovirus exposure and HLA in healthy donors. Of note for this clone: What it binds is unknown.

Germline assignment: CDR1 SGHAT and CDR2 FQNNGV. This CDR3 spans 13 amino acids. Between the trimmed V and J ends, which lost 6 bases and 3 bases, there was a span of 11 bases. Study-wide points: TCR beta V segments were, for the most part, productive about 87% or about 30% of the time in an earlier analysis.

This PCR relied on a set of 60 Vbeta primers and 13 Jbeta primers. Measured with immunoSEQ multiplex PCR; TCRdb has only the in-frame clones, and not every one. The sample holds 110,000 to 150,000 clones, about three quarters seen once. Sequencing used PBMCs. The rearrangement uses TRBV11-2 and TRBJ1-2; D is undetermined. The receptor was isolated from a male donor in good health and CMV-seronegative. Here the CDR3 reads CASSAVGDYGYTF. In DNA, the CDR3 is TGTGCCAGCAGTGCCGTGGGCGACTATGGCTACACCTTC. The entire variable domain, with the rest obtained from reference TRBV11-2 and TRBJ1-2, is as follows: EAGVAQSPRYKIIEKRQSVAFWCNPISGHATLYWYQQILGQGPKLLIQFQNNGVVDDSQLPKDRFSAERLKGVDSTLKIQPAKLEDSAVYLCASSAVGDYGYTFGSGTRLTVV.